This T cell receptor (beta chain) was identified during a study of read filtering for tumor transcriptome and immune sequencing. Turning to this clonotype: Germline is not matched at one junction end, which may reflect a read error.

This library used roughly 0.4 ug RNA and molecular barcoded adaptors spanning alpha/delta and beta/gamma chains. From the reads, TCRdb called clonotypes with MiXCR, one entry per CDR3 protein. The data contain about 46,000 distinct CDR3 sequences, less than 20% of them seen just once; the ten biggest clones take up about 40%. This CDR3 is built from 18 residues. Germline V gene sequence: CDR1 MNHEY, CDR2 SVGAGI. Source material: a population of CD138-negative cells sorted from bone marrow. The clonotype originates from a donor at least 40 years old with multiple myeloma. This sequence joins TRBV6-5 and TRBJ1-1; possibly TRBD1 for D (6 bases). The CDR3 DNA is TGTGCCAGCGGTTATATGGGGACACAGGGAAAGTTGAACACTGAAGCTCTCTTT. The encoded protein is CASGYMGTQGKLNTEALF.